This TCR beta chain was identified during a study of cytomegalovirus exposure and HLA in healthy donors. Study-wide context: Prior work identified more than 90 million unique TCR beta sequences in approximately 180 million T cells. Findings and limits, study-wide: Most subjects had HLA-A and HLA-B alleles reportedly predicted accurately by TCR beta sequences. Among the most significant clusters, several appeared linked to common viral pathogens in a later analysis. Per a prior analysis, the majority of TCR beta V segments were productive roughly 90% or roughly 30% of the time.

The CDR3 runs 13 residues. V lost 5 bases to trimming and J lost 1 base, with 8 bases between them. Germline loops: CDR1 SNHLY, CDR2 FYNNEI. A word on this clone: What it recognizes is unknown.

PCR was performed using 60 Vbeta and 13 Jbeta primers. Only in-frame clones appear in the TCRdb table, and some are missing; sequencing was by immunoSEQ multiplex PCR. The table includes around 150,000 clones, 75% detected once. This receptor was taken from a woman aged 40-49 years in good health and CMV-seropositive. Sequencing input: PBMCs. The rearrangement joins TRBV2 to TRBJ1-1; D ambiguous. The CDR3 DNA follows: TGTGCCAGCAGTTCACAGAAGAACACTGAAGCTTTCTTT. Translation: CASSSQKNTEAFF.